The 14 T cell receptor beta chains presented below share a single source sample, sequenced in a study of CD4 T cells in relation to SARS-CoV-2 and coronaviruses. Unexposed donor CD4+ T cells date from 2011-2018, before the COVID-19 pandemic. The cells were cultured for over eight days before CD4+ T cells were isolated. TCRdb's copy holds only in-frame clones and misses some; the assay was immunoSEQ multiplex PCR. The table shows over 25,000 clones, with around 78% occurring only once. Antigen specificity for these receptors is unknown. Source material: CD4+ T cells from PBMCs, cultured in vitro. These receptors were taken from a human donor in good health.

V and J are TRBV7-9 and TRBJ2-3; D is unclear. The germline V gene has CDR1 SEHNR and CDR2 FQNEAQ (reference sequence). The CDR3 has 15 residues. V was trimmed by 5 bases and J by 0 bases, leaving 12 bases between them. CDR3 nucleotide sequence: TGTGCCAGCAGCCCCCAGGTCGCAAGCACAGATACGCAGTATTTT. The encoded protein is CASSPQVASTDTQYF.

A few counts support this clone. The chain uses TRBV5-1 and TRBJ1-6; D is perhaps TRBD1 (5 bases). The V gene's germline CDR1 is SGHRS and CDR2 YFSETQ. The CDR3 runs 15 residues. V was trimmed by 6 bases and J by 3 bases, leaving 13 bases between them. For the CDR3, the DNA is TGCGCCAGCACCCCGGGGCAAGACTATAATTCACCCCTCCACTTT. Translating gives CASTPGQDYNSPLHF. Full variable domain (missing parts from reference TRBV5-1 and TRBJ1-6): KAGVTQTPRYLIKTRGQQVTLSCSPISGHRSVSWYQQTPGQGLQFLFEYFSETQRNKGNFPGRFSGRQFSNSRSEMNVSTLELGDSALYLCASTPGQDYNSPLHFGNGTRLTVT.

The chain links TRBV4-3 to TRBJ2-3; 16 bases align to TRBD2. Germline CDR1 reads LGHNA; CDR2 reads YSLEER. The CDR3 has 18 residues. The trim removed 2 bases at V and 4 bases at J, leaving 6 bases unmatched. The CDR3 bases are TGCGCCAGCAGCCAACCGGGACTAGCGGGGGGGCGAGCAGATACGCAGTATTTT. Residues: CASSQPGLAGGRADTQYF.

V and J are TRBV29-1 and TRBJ2-3; D unclear. Germline V gives CDR1 SQVTM, CDR2 ANQGSEA. V was clipped by 1 base and J by 10 bases, with 15 bases between them. This CDR3 has 13 residues. The CDR3: CSVEAAPTGAQYF. DNA of the CDR3: TGCAGCGTTGAAGCCGCCCCGACGGGTGCGCAGTATTTT.

The J gene is TRBJ2-5, the V gene TRBV9, with a tentative D call TRBD2 (7 bases). The CDR3 has 16 amino acids. Germline V CDR1 and CDR2: SGDLS, YYNGEE. The V and J ends lost 1 base and 1 base respectively, with 14 bases between them. The CDR3 here is CASSVSGGGGQETQYF. In DNA, the CDR3 is TGTGCCAGCAGCGTATCAGGCGGGGGCGGCCAAGAGACCCAGTACTTC.

V is TRBV7-2 and J is TRBJ1-2, with a possible D match to TRBD1 (5 bases). There are 12 residues in the CDR3. Trimming removed 8 bases at V and 4 bases at J, with 11 bases between. Germline V lookup: CDR1 SGHTA, CDR2 FQGNSA. For the CDR3, the DNA is TGTGCCAGCGGGCAGGGAGGCTATGGCTACACCTTC. Translating gives CASGQGGYGYTF.

V is TRBV7-9 and J is TRBJ1-2; the D is unclear. V was pared by 1 base and J by 3 bases, with 9 bases between. There are 14 residues in the CDR3. Germline values: CDR1 SEHNR, CDR2 FQNEAQ (reference sequence). CDR3 sequence: CASSLDPQDYGYTF. The CDR3 bases are TGTGCCAGCAGCTTAGACCCTCAGGACTATGGCTACACCTTC. The entire variable domain, with the rest obtained from reference TRBV7-9 and TRBJ1-2, is as follows: DTGVSQNPRHKITKRGQNVTFRCDPISEHNRLYWYRQTLGQGPEFLTYFQNEAQLEKSRLLSDRFSAERPKGSFSTLEIQRTEQGDSAMYLCASSLDPQDYGYTFGSGTRLTVV.

The chain uses TRBV10-1 and TRBJ2-3; 7 bases fit TRBD1. The V and J ends lost 2 bases and 0 bases, in that order; junction bases with no gene match: 5. Germline V lookup: CDR1 WNHNN, CDR2 SYGVQD (reference sequence). The CDR3 is 16 residues long. The CDR3 DNA is TGCGCCAGCAGTGAGGGGACAGCGGCGAGCACAGATACGCAGTATTTT. It translates to CASSEGTAASTDTQYF.

The chain has TRBV7-2 and TRBJ1-6; perhaps TRBD1 as D (5 bases). Per the germline V gene, CDR1 is SGHTA and CDR2 is FQGNSA. The germline V and J ends were trimmed by 1 base and 10 bases, with 17 bases remaining between them. This CDR3 has 16 amino acids. The CDR3 loop is CASSLGVGRESSPLHF. The CDR3 DNA reads as TGTGCCAGCAGCTTAGGGGTGGGCAGGGAGAGCTCACCCCTCCACTTT.

This chain uses TRBV29-1 with TRBJ1-4; 10 bases align to TRBD1. V gave up 7 bases and J gave up 8 bases; unmatched junction bases: 7. CDR3 length: 13 residues. CDR1 and CDR2 (germline): SQVTM, ANQGSEA. The CDR3, as DNA: TGCAGCGCCAGACAGGGGGCGGGGGAAAAACTGTTTTTT. Translated, it gives CSARQGAGEKLFF.

This clone came up a few times. The rearrangement joins TRBV7-2 to TRBJ2-5; perhaps D is TRBD1 or TRBD2 (6 bases each). Germline assignment: CDR1 SGHTA and CDR2 FQGNSA. V was pared by 2 bases and J by 5 bases, with 12 bases between. This CDR3 has 14 residues. CDR3 protein: CASSLIRGLETQYF. In DNA, the CDR3 is TGTGCCAGCAGCTTAATCCGGGGGCTCGAGACCCAGTACTTC.

The V gene is TRBV28, the J gene TRBJ2-3; TRBD1 agrees at 9 bases. V gave up 7 bases and J gave up 2 bases; unmatched junction bases: 7. Germline assignment: CDR1 MDHEN and CDR2 SYDVKM. The CDR3 extends over 15 amino acids. In nucleotides, the CDR3 is TGTGCCAGCACAGGACAGGGGTCGGACACAGATACGCAGTATTTT. Encoded protein: CASTGQGSDTDTQYF.

The chain is built from TRBV4-1 and TRBJ1-6; D not resolved. The germline V gene encodes CDR1 MGHRA and CDR2 YSYEKL. The CDR3 totals 13 residues. Trimming removed 3 bases at V and 9 bases at J, with 9 bases between. The CDR3 region has the DNA TGCGCCAGCAGCCAGTTCTACGGTTCACCCCTCCACTTT. Amino acid sequence: CASSQFYGSPLHF.

This clone showed up just a few times. This chain uses TRBV6-5 with TRBJ1-2, with 7 bases identical to TRBD1. The CDR3 loop spans 13 amino acids. With V trimmed by 6 bases and J by 10 bases, 11 bases remained unmatched. From germline, CDR1 is MNHEY and CDR2 SVGAGI. CDR3 DNA sequence: TGTGCCAGCAGCTCAGACAGGGACCATGTCTACACCTTC. Encoded protein: CASSSDRDHVYTF.